Each of the 22 T cell receptor beta chains below was sequenced from the same sample in a study of radiotherapy plus CTLA-4 blockade in lung cancer. Data came from immunoSEQ multiplex PCR; TCRdb stores just in-frame clones and leaves some out. The sample contains around 100,000 clones, approximately 77% of which appear only once. The sample consisted of peripheral blood, taken from a patient treated with radiotherapy plus ipilimumab. These receptors were collected from a human donor with non-small cell lung cancer that progressed on radiotherapy plus ipilimumab. Some clones in this sample may be carry-over from other donors' samples.

The chain employs TRBV4-3 and TRBJ2-2, with 8 bases matching TRBD1. V was pared by 0 bases and J by 5 bases, with 11 bases of the junction left unmatched. CDR1 and CDR2 from the germline V gene are LGHNA and YSLEER. CDR3 length: 18 amino acids. CDR3 in DNA: TGCGCCAGCAGCCAAGACGAGACAGGGGAATTGGGGACCGGGGAGCTGTTTTTT. It specifies CASSQDETGELGTGELFF.

The chain has TRBV5-1 and TRBJ2-5; possibly TRBD1 for D (6 bases). The J call is uncertain, as TRBJ2-7 better fits the DNA end. Germline V gene lookup returns CDR1 SGHRS and CDR2 YFSETQ. This CDR3 is built from 15 residues. The CDR3: CASSLGGQGPYEQYF. The CDR3 nucleotides read TGCGCCAGCAGCTTGGGCGGCCAGGGGCCCTACGAGCAGTACTTC.

The chain uses TRBV5-1 and TRBJ2-3, with D perhaps being TRBD1 or TRBD2 (5 bases each). Germline CDR1 and CDR2: SGHRS and YFSETQ. This CDR3 region has 14 residues. V was trimmed by 4 bases and J by 0 bases, leaving 9 bases between them. CDR3 sequence reads: CASSKRDSTDTQYF. The CDR3 DNA reads TGCGCCAGCAGCAAACGGGACAGCACAGATACGCAGTATTTT.

The chain employs TRBV18 and TRBJ1-5, with TRBD1 identical over 7 bases. The V gene end was trimmed by 3 bases and the J gene end by 0 bases; junction bases not matched to a gene: 5. CDR3 size: 16 residues. CDR1 KGHSH and CDR2 LQKENI come from the germline V gene. The CDR3 DNA reads as TGTGCCAGCTCACCGCGGACAGGAGCTAGCAATCAGCCCCAGCATTTT. This codes for CASSPRTGASNQPQHF.

This clone was observed once. This chain joins TRBV7-2 and TRBJ1-2, with 10 bases fitting TRBD1. With V trimmed by 1 base and J by 4 bases, 9 bases remained unmatched. Germline V gives CDR1 SGHTA, CDR2 FQGNSA. CDR3 length equals 17 residues. The CDR3 sequence: CASSLGGTGAKIYGYTF. DNA of the CDR3: TGTGCCAGCAGCTTAGGGGGGACAGGGGCCAAAATCTATGGCTACACCTTC.

In its sample, this clone was seen a few times. V gene TRBV6-6 combines with J gene TRBJ2-5; 7 nucleotides align to TRBD2. V lost 2 bases and J lost 2; bases outside the gene matches: 5. Per the germline V gene, CDR1 is MNHNY and CDR2 is SVGAGI (reference sequence). This CDR3 has 15 amino acids. Here the CDR3 reads CASSYPNGGQETQYF. The CDR3 region has the DNA TGTGCCAGCAGTTACCCTAACGGGGGGCAAGAGACCCAGTACTTC.

The J gene is TRBJ2-3, the V gene TRBV19, with a weak D call TRBD2 (6 bases). CDR1 is LNHDA and CDR2 is SQIVND in the germline V gene (reference sequence). This CDR3 region has 14 residues. Deletions cut 5 bases from V and 4 bases from J, with 13 bases between. The CDR3 bases are TGTGCCAGTAGTGCCCTGGGAGGCGCAGATACGCAGTATTTT. The encoded protein is CASSALGGADTQYF. The complete variable domain, with remaining parts taken from reference TRBV19 and TRBJ2-3, reads DGGITQSPKYLFRKEGQNVTLSCEQNLNHDAMYWYRQDPGQGLRLIYYSQIVNDFQKGDIAEGYSVSREKKESFPLTVTSAQKNPTAFYLCASSALGGADTQYFGPGTRLTVL.

The J gene is TRBJ2-7, the V gene TRBV7-9; 8 bases are shared with TRBD1. Germline V gene lookup returns CDR1 SEHNR and CDR2 FQNEAQ (reference sequence). The CDR3 spans 15 residues. V lost 1 base to trimming and J lost 2 bases; unmatched junction nucleotides: 4. CDR3 sequence: CASSLEGTGAYEQYF. CDR3 bases: TGTGCCAGCAGCTTAGAGGGGACAGGAGCCTACGAGCAGTACTTC.

The chain carries TRBV18 and TRBJ2-3; the match to TRBD1 covers 9 bases. Germline V gene lookup returns CDR1 KGHSH and CDR2 LQKENI. Trimming took 0 bases from V and 3 from J; bases not matched to a gene: 4. The CDR3 runs 16 residues. The CDR3 region is CASSPPGQGGTDTQYF. The DNA for the CDR3 is TGTGCCAGCTCACCACCGGGACAGGGAGGAACAGATACGCAGTATTTT.

The chain is built from TRBV7-3 and TRBJ2-2; 9 bases are a match to TRBD2. The CDR3 loop spans 14 amino acids. The trim removed 2 bases at V and 6 bases at J, leaving 1 base unmatched. Germline loops: CDR1 SGHTA, CDR2 FQGTGA. The chain's CDR3 is CASSLGLAPGELFF. DNA of the CDR3: TGTGCCAGCAGCTTAGGACTAGCGCCCGGGGAGCTGTTTTTT.

CDR3 amino acids: CASRGVDFSYEQYF. The CDR3 DNA reads as TGCGCCAGCAGAGGGGTCGACTTCTCCTACGAGCAGTACTTC. The V and J genes are TRBV5-1 and TRBJ2-7, with D perhaps TRBD1 (5 bases). The V and J ends lost 5 bases and 0 bases respectively, with 12 bases between them. The CDR3 has 14 residues. Germline V gives CDR1 SGHRS, CDR2 YFSETQ.

As regards this clone: The junction differs from germline at one of its ends, possibly a read error. V gene TRBV18 combines with J gene TRBJ2-3; D gene unclear. The CDR3 length is 14 residues. Germline values: CDR1 KGHSH, CDR2 LQKENI. The CDR3 nucleotides are TGTGCCAGTTCACCACTCACTTACACAGATACGCAGTATTTT. Translation gives CASSPLTYTDTQYF.

J is TRBJ1-3 and V is TRBV5-1, with TRBD1 as a possible D gene (5 bases). Germline V CDR1 and CDR2: SGHRS, YFSETQ. The CDR3 contains 17 residues. Trimming removed 4 bases at V and 3 bases at J, with 20 bases between. CDR3 in amino acids: CASSLGTGTHVGNTIYF. The CDR3, as DNA: TGCGCCAGCAGCCTAGGAACCGGGACTCACGTTGGAAACACCATATATTTT.

The V and J genes are TRBV5-1 and TRBJ2-3; D could derive from TRBD1 or TRBD2 (5 bases each). CDR1 SGHRS and CDR2 YFSETQ come from the germline V gene. V was pared by 5 bases and J by 4 bases, with 11 bases between. The CDR3 length is 13 residues. CDR3 bases: TGCGCCAGCAGTGTTCGGGGCCCAGATACGCAGTATTTT. Its protein product is CASSVRGPDTQYF.

This sequence joins TRBV19 and TRBJ2-7; the D gene is possibly TRBD1 (6 bases). V was cut by 8 bases and J by 3 bases, with 14 bases left in between. Per germline, CDR1 LNHDA and CDR2 SQIVND (reference sequence). The CDR3 contains 13 residues. The CDR3 loop is CASSQGNYYEQYF. In nucleotides, the CDR3 is TGTGCCAGTTCACAGGGAAATTACTACGAGCAGTACTTC.

For this clone: The sample has other DNA sequences that encode this CDR3 too. The chain carries TRBV7-9 and TRBJ1-5; D gene uncertain. With 5 bases removed from V and 0 bases from J, the gap between germline ends came to 2 bases. Germline CDR1 reads SEHNR; CDR2 reads FQNEAQ (reference sequence). The CDR3 contains 12 residues. DNA for the CDR3: TGTGCCAGCAGCGATAGCAATCAGCCCCAGCATTTT. Translated, it gives CASSDSNQPQHF.

The sample holds a few counts of this clone. V and J are TRBV16 and TRBJ2-7; the match to TRBD2 covers 9 bases. V dropped 4 bases and J dropped 0; count of bases not matched to a gene: 4. In germline, CDR1 is KGHSY, CDR2 FQNENV. This CDR3 contains 15 residues. The CDR3 loop reads CASSPGTSPSYEQYF. The CDR3 nucleotides are TGTGCCAGCAGCCCAGGGACTAGCCCCTCCTACGAGCAGTACTTC.

This chain uses TRBV2 with TRBJ1-1; D possibly corresponds to TRBD1 (5 bases). This CDR3 has 16 amino acids. Germline CDR1 is SNHLY and CDR2 is FYNNEI. Trimming left V 3 bases short and J 4 bases short, with 18 bases between. In nucleotides, the CDR3 is TGTGCCAGCAGTGATGTGTGGGGCCCTTCGGGCACTGAAGCTTTCTTT. Its translation is CASSDVWGPSGTEAFF.

The genes are TRBV25-1 and TRBJ1-2; D ambiguous. The germline V gene has CDR1 MGHDK and CDR2 SYGVNS. The germline V and J ends were trimmed by 2 bases and 6 bases, with 25 bases remaining between them. This CDR3 spans 18 amino acids. CDR3 region: CASSEPRINLGEVDGYTF. CDR3 coding DNA: TGTGCCAGCAGTGAACCTCGTATAAATCTGGGTGAGGTTGATGGCTACACCTTC.

The chain is built from TRBV7-8 and TRBJ1-3; D gene uncertain. The ends were cut back, 1 base at V and 4 bases at J, with 2 bases in the middle. This CDR3 spans 12 amino acids. CDR1 is SGHVS and CDR2 is FQNEAQ in the germline V gene. Here the CDR3 reads CASSLGGNTIYF. The CDR3 DNA follows: TGTGCCAGCAGCTTAGGGGGAAACACCATATATTTT.

The chain carries TRBV11-2 and TRBJ2-7; maybe TRBD1 (6 bases). The length of the CDR3 is 15 residues. The V and J ends lost 0 bases and 3 bases respectively, with 12 bases between them. The germline CDR1 and CDR2 sequences are SGHAT and FQNNGV. The CDR3 is CASSLETDSIYEQYF. DNA of the CDR3: TGTGCCAGCAGCTTAGAGACGGACAGCATCTACGAGCAGTACTTC.

CDR3 loop: CASSTRGGETQYF. The CDR3 bases are TGTGCCAGCAGCACGAGGGGTGGAGAGACCCAGTACTTC. The gene calls are TRBV11-3 and TRBJ2-5, with D perhaps given as TRBD1 or TRBD2 (5 bases each). The V and J ends lost 5 bases and 4 bases respectively, with 11 bases between them. The germline gives CDR1 SGHNT, CDR2 YENEEA. CDR3 length: 13 residues.